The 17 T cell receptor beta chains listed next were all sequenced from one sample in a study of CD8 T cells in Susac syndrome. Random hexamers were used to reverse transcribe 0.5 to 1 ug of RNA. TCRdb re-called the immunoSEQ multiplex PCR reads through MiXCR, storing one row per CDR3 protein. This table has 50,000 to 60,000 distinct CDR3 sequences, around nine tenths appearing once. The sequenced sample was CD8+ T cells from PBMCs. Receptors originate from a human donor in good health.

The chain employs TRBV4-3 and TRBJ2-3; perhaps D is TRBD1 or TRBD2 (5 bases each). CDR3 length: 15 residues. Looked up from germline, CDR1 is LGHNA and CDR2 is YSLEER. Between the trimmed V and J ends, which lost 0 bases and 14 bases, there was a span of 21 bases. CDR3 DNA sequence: TGCGCCAGCAGCCAAGATTTGGGGACCTCAGCGAGCCCGTATTTT. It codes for CASSQDLGTSASPYF.

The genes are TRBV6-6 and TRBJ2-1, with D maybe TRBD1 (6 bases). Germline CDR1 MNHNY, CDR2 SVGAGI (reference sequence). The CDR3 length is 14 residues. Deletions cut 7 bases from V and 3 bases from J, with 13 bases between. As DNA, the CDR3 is TGTGCCAGCAACAACAGGGTAAACTACAATGAGCAGTTCTTC. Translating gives CASNNRVNYNEQFF.

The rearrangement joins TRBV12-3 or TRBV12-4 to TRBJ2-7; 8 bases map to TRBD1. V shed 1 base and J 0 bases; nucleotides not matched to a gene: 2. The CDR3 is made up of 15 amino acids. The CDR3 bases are TGTGCCAGCAGTTTAGGGGGACAGGTCTCCTACGAGCAGTACTTC. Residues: CASSLGGQVSYEQYF.

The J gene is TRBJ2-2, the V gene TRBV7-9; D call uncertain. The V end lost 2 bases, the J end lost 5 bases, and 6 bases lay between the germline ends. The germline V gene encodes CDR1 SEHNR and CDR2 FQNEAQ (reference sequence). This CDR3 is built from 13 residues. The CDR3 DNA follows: TGTGCCAGCAGCTTACCAGAGACCGGGGAGCTGTTTTTT. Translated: CASSLPETGELFF.

CDR3 DNA sequence: TGCGCCAGCAGCCAAAGACAGGGGGCGGACGAGCAGTACTTC. This sequence encodes CASSQRQGADEQYF. V usage is TRBV4-3 and J usage is TRBJ2-7; 10 bases match TRBD1. Germline V CDR1 and CDR2: LGHNA, YSLEER. Trimming cost V 2 bases and J 5 bases; bases outside gene matches: 3. The CDR3 contains 14 residues.

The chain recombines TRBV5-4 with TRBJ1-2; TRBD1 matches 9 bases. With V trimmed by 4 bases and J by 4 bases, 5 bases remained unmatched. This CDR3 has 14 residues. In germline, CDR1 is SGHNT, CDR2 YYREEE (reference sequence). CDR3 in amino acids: CASSPGQGTYGYTF. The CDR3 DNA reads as TGTGCCAGCAGCCCGGGACAGGGTACCTATGGCTACACCTTC.

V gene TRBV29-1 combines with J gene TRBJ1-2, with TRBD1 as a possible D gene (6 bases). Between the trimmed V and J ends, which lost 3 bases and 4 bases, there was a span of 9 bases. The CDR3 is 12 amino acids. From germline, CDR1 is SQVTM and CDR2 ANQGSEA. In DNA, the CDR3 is TGCAGCGTTGATGGGGGGGCCTATGGCTACACCTTC. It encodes CSVDGGAYGYTF.

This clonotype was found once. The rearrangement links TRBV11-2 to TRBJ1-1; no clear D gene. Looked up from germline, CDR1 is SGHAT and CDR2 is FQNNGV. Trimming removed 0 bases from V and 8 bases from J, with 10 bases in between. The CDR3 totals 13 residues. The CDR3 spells CASSLEDQGEAFF. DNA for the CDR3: TGTGCCAGCAGCTTAGAGGATCAAGGGGAAGCTTTCTTT.

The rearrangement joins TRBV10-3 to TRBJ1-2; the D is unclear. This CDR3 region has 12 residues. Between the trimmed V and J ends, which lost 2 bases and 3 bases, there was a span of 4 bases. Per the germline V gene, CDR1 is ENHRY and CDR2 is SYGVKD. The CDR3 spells CAISEGDYGYTF. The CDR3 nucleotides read TGTGCCATCAGTGAGGGAGACTATGGCTACACCTTC.

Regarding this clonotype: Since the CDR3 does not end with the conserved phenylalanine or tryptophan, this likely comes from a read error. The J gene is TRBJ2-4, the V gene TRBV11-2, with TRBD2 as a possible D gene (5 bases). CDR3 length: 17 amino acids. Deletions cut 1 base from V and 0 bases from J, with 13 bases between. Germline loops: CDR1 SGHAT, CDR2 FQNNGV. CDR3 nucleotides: TGTGCCAGCAGCTTAGGACCCGGGGTGGAAGCCAAAAACATTCAGTACCTC. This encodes CASSLGPGVEAKNIQYL.

In nucleotides, the CDR3 is TGTGCCAGCAGCTTGGGGTGGGGGTCTGGAGGCTACACCTTC. This translates into CASSLGWGSGGYTF. The V and J genes are TRBV5-5 and TRBJ1-2, with a weak D call TRBD1 (5 bases). Germline assignment: CDR1 SGHKS and CDR2 YYEKEE (reference sequence). V lost 0 bases, J lost 8 bases, and 14 bases lay in between. The CDR3 has 14 amino acids.

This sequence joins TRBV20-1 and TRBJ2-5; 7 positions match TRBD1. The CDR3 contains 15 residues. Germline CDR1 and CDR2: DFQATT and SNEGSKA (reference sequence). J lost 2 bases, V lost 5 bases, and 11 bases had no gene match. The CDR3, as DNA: TGCAGTGCTCCCCCCCCGGGACAGTGGCAAGAGACCCAGTACTTC. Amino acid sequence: CSAPPPGQWQETQYF.

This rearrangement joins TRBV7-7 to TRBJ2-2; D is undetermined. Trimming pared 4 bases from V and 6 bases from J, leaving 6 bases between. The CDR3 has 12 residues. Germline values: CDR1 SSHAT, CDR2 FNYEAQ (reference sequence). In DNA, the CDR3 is TGTGCCAGCAGCTCATACGCCGGGGAGCTGTTTTTT. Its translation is CASSSYAGELFF.

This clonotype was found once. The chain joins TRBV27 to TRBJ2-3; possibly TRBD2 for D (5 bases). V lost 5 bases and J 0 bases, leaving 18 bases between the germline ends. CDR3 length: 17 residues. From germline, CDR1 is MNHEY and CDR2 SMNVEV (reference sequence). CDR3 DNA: TGTGCCAGCAGTCTTTTGGCTAGCCCTACTAGCACAGATACGCAGTATTTT. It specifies CASSLLASPTSTDTQYF.

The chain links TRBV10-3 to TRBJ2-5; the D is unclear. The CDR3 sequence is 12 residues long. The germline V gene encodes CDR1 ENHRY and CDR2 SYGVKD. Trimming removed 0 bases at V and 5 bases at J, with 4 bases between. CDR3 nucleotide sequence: TGTGCCATCAGTGAGTCGTGGGAGACCCAGTACTTC. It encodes CAISESWETQYF.

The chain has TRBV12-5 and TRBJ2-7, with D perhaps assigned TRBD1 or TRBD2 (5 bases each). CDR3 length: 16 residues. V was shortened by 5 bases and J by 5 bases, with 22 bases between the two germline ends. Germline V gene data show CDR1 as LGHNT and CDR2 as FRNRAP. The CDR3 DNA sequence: TGTGCTAGTGGTACCTGGGACGCCAAGGTGGGGGACGAGCAGTACTTC. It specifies CASGTWDAKVGDEQYF.

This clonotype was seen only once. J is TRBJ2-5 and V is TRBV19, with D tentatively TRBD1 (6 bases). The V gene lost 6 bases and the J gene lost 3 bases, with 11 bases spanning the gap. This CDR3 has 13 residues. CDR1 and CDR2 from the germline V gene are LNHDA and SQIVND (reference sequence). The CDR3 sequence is CASSRDTEETQYF. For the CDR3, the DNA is TGTGCCAGTAGCCGGGACACTGAAGAGACCCAGTACTTC.